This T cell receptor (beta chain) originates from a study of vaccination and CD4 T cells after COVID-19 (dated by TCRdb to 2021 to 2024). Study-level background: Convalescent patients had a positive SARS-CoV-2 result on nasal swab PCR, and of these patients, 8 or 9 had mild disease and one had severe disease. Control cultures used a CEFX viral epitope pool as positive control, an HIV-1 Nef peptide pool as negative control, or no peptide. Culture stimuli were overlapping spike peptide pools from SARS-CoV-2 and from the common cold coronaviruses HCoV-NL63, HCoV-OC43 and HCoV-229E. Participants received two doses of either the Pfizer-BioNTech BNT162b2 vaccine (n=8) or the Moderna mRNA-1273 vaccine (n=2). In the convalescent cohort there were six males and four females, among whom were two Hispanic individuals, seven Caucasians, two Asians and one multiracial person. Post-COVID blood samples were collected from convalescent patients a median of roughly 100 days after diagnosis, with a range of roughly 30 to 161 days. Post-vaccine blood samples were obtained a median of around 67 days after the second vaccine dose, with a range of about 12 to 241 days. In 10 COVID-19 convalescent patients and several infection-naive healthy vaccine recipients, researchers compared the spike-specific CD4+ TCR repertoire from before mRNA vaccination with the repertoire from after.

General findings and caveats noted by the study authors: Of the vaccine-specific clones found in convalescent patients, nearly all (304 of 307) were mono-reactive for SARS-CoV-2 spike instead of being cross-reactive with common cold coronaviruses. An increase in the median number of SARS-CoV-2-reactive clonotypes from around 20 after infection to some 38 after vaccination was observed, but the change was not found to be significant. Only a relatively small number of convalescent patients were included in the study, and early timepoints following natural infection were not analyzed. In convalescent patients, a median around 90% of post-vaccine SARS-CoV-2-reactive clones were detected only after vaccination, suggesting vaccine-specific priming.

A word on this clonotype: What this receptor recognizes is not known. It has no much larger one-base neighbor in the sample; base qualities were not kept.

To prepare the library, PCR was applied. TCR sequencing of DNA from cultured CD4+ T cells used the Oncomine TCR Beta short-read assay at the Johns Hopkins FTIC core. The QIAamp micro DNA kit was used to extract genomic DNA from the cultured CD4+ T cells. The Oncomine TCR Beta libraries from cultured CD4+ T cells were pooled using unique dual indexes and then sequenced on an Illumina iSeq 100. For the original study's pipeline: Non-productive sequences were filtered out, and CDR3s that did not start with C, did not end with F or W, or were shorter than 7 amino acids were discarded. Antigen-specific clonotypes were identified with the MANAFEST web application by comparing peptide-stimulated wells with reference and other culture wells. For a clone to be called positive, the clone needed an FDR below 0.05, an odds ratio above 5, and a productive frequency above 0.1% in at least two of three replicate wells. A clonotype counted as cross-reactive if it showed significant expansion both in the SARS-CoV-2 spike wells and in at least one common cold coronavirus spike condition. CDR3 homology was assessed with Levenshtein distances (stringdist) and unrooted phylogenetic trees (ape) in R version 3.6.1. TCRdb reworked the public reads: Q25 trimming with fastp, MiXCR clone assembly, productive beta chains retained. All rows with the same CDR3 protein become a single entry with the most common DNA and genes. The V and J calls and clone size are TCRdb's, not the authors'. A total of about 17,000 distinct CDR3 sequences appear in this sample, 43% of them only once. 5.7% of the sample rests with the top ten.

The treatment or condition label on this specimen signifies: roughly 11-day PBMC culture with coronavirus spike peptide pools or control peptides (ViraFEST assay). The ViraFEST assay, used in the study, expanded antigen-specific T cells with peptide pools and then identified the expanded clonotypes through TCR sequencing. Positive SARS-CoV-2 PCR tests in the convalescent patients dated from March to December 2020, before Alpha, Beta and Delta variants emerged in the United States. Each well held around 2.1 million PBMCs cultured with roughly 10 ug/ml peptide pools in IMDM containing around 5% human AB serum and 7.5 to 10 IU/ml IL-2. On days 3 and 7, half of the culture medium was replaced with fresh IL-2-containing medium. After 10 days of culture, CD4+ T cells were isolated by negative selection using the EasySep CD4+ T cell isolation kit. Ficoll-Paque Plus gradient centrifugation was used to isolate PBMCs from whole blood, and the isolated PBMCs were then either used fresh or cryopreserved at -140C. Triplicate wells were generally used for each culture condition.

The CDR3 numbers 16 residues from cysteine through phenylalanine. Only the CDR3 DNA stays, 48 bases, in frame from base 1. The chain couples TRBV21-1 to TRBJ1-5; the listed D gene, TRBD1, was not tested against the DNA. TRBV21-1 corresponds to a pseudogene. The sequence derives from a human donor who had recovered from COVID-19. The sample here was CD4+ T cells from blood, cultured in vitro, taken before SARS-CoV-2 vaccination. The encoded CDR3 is CASSKRPGGGNQPQHF. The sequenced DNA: TGTGCCAGCAGCAAACGTCCGGGGGGCGGCAATCAGCCCCAGCATTTT.